The sequence of this T cell receptor (beta chain) was determined in a study of identical twins. Trimming took off 0 bases at V and 7 bases at J, with 6 bases between the two ends. The CDR3 is 13 amino acids. Per germline, CDR1 KGHDR and CDR2 SFDVKD. The table lists this clonotype with a few counts. Its target is not known. The study, taken as a whole, reports: Out-of-frame alpha sequences shared between twins exhibited an excess of low generation probability.

TCRdb passed the 5' RACE reads through MiXCR, listing each CDR3 protein once. This sample carries approximately 500,000 distinct CDR3 sequences, about 24% of them seen once, and the ten largest clones take roughly 2.8%. These data are also associated with another study on T cells expressing NK-cell markers. That study adds: Underlying the TCR beta repertoires were sorted CD3+CD56+NKG2C+, CD3+CD56+NKG2C- and CD3+CD56-NKG2C+ T cells.

The V and J genes are TRBV24-1 and TRBJ2-1; D gene unclear. This clonotype was obtained from a woman younger than 35 in good health. Sequencing was performed on CD4+ T cells sorted from blood. The CDR3 loop is CATSDLSQNEQFF. The CDR3 nucleotides are TGTGCCACCAGTGATTTGAGCCAGAATGAGCAGTTCTTC.